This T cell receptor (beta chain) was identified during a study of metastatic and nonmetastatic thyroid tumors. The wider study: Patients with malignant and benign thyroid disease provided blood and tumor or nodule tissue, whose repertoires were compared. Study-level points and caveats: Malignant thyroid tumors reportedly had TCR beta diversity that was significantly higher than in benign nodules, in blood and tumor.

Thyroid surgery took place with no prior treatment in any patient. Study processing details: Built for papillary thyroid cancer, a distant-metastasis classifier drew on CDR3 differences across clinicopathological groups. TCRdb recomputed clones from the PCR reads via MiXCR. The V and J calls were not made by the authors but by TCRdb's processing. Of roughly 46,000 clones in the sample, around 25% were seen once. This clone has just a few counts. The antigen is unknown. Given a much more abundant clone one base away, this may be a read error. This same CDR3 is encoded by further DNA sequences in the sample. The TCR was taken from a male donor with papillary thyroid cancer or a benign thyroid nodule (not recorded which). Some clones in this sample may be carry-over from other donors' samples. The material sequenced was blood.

CDR3 residues: CASSEALLRGWGTDTQYF. The CDR3 DNA is TGTGCCAGCAGTGAAGCGCTTCTAAGGGGCTGGGGCACAGATACGCAGTATTTT. The J gene is TRBJ2-3, the V gene TRBV2, with TRBD1 as a possible D gene (5 bases). Germline V lookup: CDR1 SNHLY, CDR2 FYNNEI. Trimming took off 0 bases at V and 1 base at J, with 17 bases between the two ends. This CDR3 contains 18 residues. Looking up the rest from reference TRBV2 and TRBJ2-3 gives the full variable domain: EPEVTQTPSHQVTQMGQEVILRCVPISNHLYFYWYRQILGQKVEFLVSFYNNEISEKSEIFDDQFSVERPDGSNFTLKIRSTKLEDSAMYFCASSEALLRGWGTDTQYFGPGTRLTVL.